Listed below are T cell receptor beta chains from one sample, sequenced in a study of blood T cell repertoires in COVID-19. Sequencing used immunoSEQ multiplex PCR; TCRdb keeps in-frame clones, though not all of them. The top ten clones hold about 1% of a sample with about 370,000 clones, around 89% of them seen once. What was sequenced was PBMCs or T cells enriched from blood (not recorded which). The receptor source for this set is a man younger than 35 who had recovered from COVID-19. Both conserved end residues are part of each CDR3. The D gene is left open where the match is weak.

CDR3 length	D gene	J gene	V gene	CDR3 protein	CDR3 DNA
14	-	TRBJ1-5	TRBV19	CASSISTLNQPQHF	TGTGCCAGTAGTATTTCGACACTGAATCAGCCCCAGCATTTT
17	TRBD2	TRBJ2-3	TRBV4-3	CASSQEGLAGTTDTQYF	TGCGCCAGCAGCCAAGAGGGACTAGCGGGGACCACAGATACGCAGTATTTT
15	-	TRBJ1-1	TRBV24-1	CATKTDRHYYTEAFF	TGTGCCACCAAAACCGACAGACACTACTACACTGAAGCTTTCTTT
14	-	TRBJ1-6	TRBV5-4	CASSPGLENSPLHF	TGTGCCAGCAGCCCGGGACTGGAGAATTCGCCCCTCCACTTT
16	TRBD1	TRBJ1-5	TRBV10-1	CASNHPRDRGVQPQHF	TGCGCCAGCAATCATCCTCGGGACAGGGGGGTTCAGCCCCAGCATTTT
15	TRBD1	TRBJ1-1	TRBV11-2	CASSPGQGAMAEAFF	TGTGCCAGCAGCCCCGGACAGGGCGCGATGGCTGAAGCTTTCTTT
14	TRBD1	TRBJ1-1	TRBV9	CASSAQGGNTEAFF	TGTGCCAGCAGCGCTCAGGGGGGCAACACTGAAGCTTTCTTT
12	TRBD1	TRBJ1-5	TRBV2	CASSGQGQPQHF	TGTGCCAGCAGCGGACAGGGCCAGCCCCAGCATTTT
15	TRBD1	TRBJ2-3	TRBV5-1	CASSWTGRLTDTQYF	TGCGCCAGCAGCTGGACAGGTCGGCTCACAGATACGCAGTATTTT
16	TRBD2	TRBJ2-3	TRBV11-3	CASSLRSRGGPDTQYF	TGTGCCAGCAGCTTACGATCGCGGGGGGGCCCGGATACGCAGTATTTT
16	-	TRBJ2-1	TRBV30	CAWSALGGGSYNEQFF	TGTGCCTGGAGTGCCCTAGGAGGAGGCTCCTACAATGAGCAGTTCTTC
17	-	TRBJ2-1	TRBV4-2	CASSQAPPGSQRDEQFF	TGTGCCAGCAGCCAGGCCCCTCCGGGTTCCCAACGGGATGAGCAGTTCTTC
16	TRBD1	TRBJ2-1	TRBV11-2	CASSLGDRFVRNEQFF	TGTGCCAGCAGCTTAGGGGACAGGTTTGTCCGCAATGAGCAGTTCTTC
14	TRBD1	TRBJ1-6	TRBV27	CASSPGQDNSPLHF	TGTGCCAGCAGTCCCGGACAGGATAATTCACCCCTCCACTTT
15	TRBD2	TRBJ2-2	TRBV2	CASSAWRGVAGELFF	TGTGCCAGCAGTGCGTGGCGGGGGGTGGCCGGGGAGCTGTTTTTT